The present T cell receptor (beta chain) was sequenced within a study of shared clonotypes between healthy human individuals (dated by TCRdb to the early 2020s). Background on the whole study: A couple of women and a few men aged 18 to 49 years were included in the cohort. For each donor, three plates each were used for CD4 naive and CD4 memory, two plates were used for CD8 naive, and one plate was used for CD8 memory. Blood TCR repertoires of five healthy adults were deeply sequenced to estimate repertoire size and the extent of clonotype sharing between individuals. Different laboratories and diverse techniques were used to prepare libraries and sequence TCR repertoires, to increase sequencing depth and limit assay-specific biases. Per donor, leukapheresis produced somewhere between about 0.94 and 10 billion PBMCs. Results the study describes overall, beyond this receptor: Across four donors, approximately 5% of naive CD4, roughly 3.3% of naive CD8, 2.3% of memory CD4, and 0.4% to 0.45% of memory CD8 clonotypes were shared. Incomplete sequencing was indicated by rarefaction of sorted-subset datasets, despite the large sequencing depth. Naive subsets generally had larger estimated clonotype richness than memory subsets did. Higher generation probabilities were observed for clonotypes shared by all four sorted-subset donors than for non-shared clonotypes. Because the study included a small number of donors, the genetic and exposure-history diversity represented was limited. Pairwise subsampling led to the expectation that sequencing depth would affect the degree of clonotype sharing among donors. Sampling was limited to blood, and TCR repertoires in tissue likely differ from TCR repertoires in blood.

The germline V gene supplies CDR1 SGDLS and CDR2 YYNGEE. The trim is 1 base for V and 7 bases for J, with a gap of 14 bases between the germline ends. The cysteine opens and the phenylalanine closes a CDR3 of 14 amino acids. Only CDR3 DNA is held: 42 bases, read in frame from base 1. This clone showed up just a few times. It has no known antigen specificity. The record has no base qualities; no much larger clone is one base away. Using the deep immunoSEQ assay, TCR CDR3 regions were amplified from genomic DNA by multiplex PCR. Extracted genomic DNA from each cell subset was spread evenly across all wells of several immunoSEQ 96-well plates, with each plate serving as a replicate. Each replicate PCR for sorted subsets received around 200 ng genomic DNA, equal to tens of thousands of T cell genomes. Purified libraries were quantified with a Qubit 3.0 fluorometer, sized on a Bioanalyzer 2100, and re-quantified with the KAPA Library Quantification kit. A separate single-read 150-cycle Illumina NextSeq 550 flow cell was used to sequence each immunoSEQ 96-well plate. The authors processed their data as follows. Because the immunoSEQ output included only junctional sequences and no quality scores, the filtering could not be the same as the filtering used for full-length reads. Sequences were annotated with PyIR, a Python wrapper for IgBLAST v1.9, and V/J genes and CDR3 were assigned using IMGT germline references. Reads were filtered out if the reads had weak V/J assignments (E-value above 1e-6), no CDR3, stop codons, out-of-frame junctions, or ambiguous translated residues. V3J clonotypes were defined as sequences sharing the same inferred V gene, J gene, and CDR3 amino acid sequence. To compute the percentage overlap between repertoires, the number of shared unique clonotypes was divided by the size of the smaller repertoire. RTK rarefaction, the Chao1 estimator, and Recon v2.1 estimates of unobserved clonotypes were used to assess repertoire richness. OLGA was used to compute generation probabilities for all TCRbeta clonotypes that the gDNA method yielded from a few donors. In TCRdb, the immuneACCESS table is reduced to in-frame sequences with V and J assigned. These tables do not hold every clone; where another copy was compared, an unresolved V gene accounts for under half, and the others remain unexplained. That table furnishes V, J and clone size, whereas the DNA furnished D and trimming. This sample gives approximately 100,000 clones in total; 67% of them show up just once. The ten largest account for approximately 49% of the sample.

The donors were healthy, HIV-negative adults with no recently reported acute infections or vaccinations. Only Caucasian adults living in Nashville, Tennessee, USA were represented among the donors. CD8 memory samples combined magnetically selected CD45RO+ cells with CCR7-negative CD45RA+ effector memory (TemRA) cells. Blood was obtained by leukapheresis, after which PBMCs were separated by Ficoll-Histopaque density gradient centrifugation and cryopreserved in liquid nitrogen vapor phase. Purity and quantity of every magnetically sorted T cell population were checked by analytical flow cytometry. Genomic DNA was isolated from each sorted fraction and quantified by UV absorbance on a Nanodrop 2000c.

Sequences were obtained from memory CD8+ T cells sorted from blood. What this sample's cell subset or site label stands for: CD45RO+ cells pooled with CCR7-negative TemRA cells. This chain joins TRBV9 to TRBJ1-1; a weak D assignment points to TRBD1 (6 bases agree). This receptor was obtained from a man aged 30 to 45 in good health. For the CDR3, the sequence is CASSVTDSLIEAFF. In nucleotides, the sequence is TGTGCCAGCAGCGTAACGGACAGCTTGATTGAAGCTTTCTTT. Beyond the CDR3, the reference TRBV9 and TRBJ1-1 genes provide the residues; the full variable domain reads: DSGVTQTPKHLITATGQRVTLRCSPRSGDLSVYWYQQSLDQGLQFLIQYYNGEERAKGNILERFSAQQFPDLHSELNLSSLELGDSALYFCASSVTDSLIEAFFGQGTRLTVV.